A selection of T cell receptor beta chains follows, all from one sample in a study of cytomegalovirus exposure and HLA in healthy donors. Using immunoSEQ multiplex PCR, the repertoire was profiled, and TCRdb retains in-frame clones only, with some absent. The table records 100,000 to 150,000 clones, roughly four fifths of them present only once. Sequencing was done on a sample of PBMCs. The receptors stem from a woman aged 45-60 years in good health and CMV-seropositive. CDR3s leave out the opening cysteine and the closing phenylalanine or tryptophan. Each record gives: clone size, D gene, V gene, CDR3 protein. D genes are given only for firm matches. Only part of the rows carry a size: once, few, many, or a class if the clone is expanded.

>few|-|TRBV25-1
ASSASQDQPQH
>-|-|TRBV11-3
ASSTPPSYEQY
>-|-|TRBV30
AYSIRETQY
>-|-|TRBV6-5
ASSRDIPETQY
>-|-|TRBV9
ASKTEGETQY
>-|-|TRBV7-2
ASSLRGQQNQPQH
>-|-|TRBV19
ASQTSTSTDTQY
>-|TRBD1|TRBV7-7
ASSLEGQGKETQY
>-|-|TRBV9
ASSVTSRQETQY
>-|TRBD2|TRBV10-3
AISELAGEQETQY
>once|TRBD1|TRBV5-5
ASSLGGPGGNTEAF
>-|TRBD1|TRBV4-1
ASSQGQGGNTEAF
>once|-|TRBV19
ASSPYAYTDTQY
>-|TRBD1|TRBV5-1
ASSSRRTGDYNEQF
>-|-|TRBV7-2
ASSSEGNQPQH
>few|-|TRBV5-6
ASSLGHPGNTIY
>-|TRBD2|TRBV5-6
ASSPFFGGGYNEQF
>-|-|TRBV30
AWSTPKSGFHNEQF
>-|-|TRBV2
ASGGRGYGYT
>-|-|TRBV13
ASSQKGHRPDYGYT
>-|-|TRBV11-2
ASSLAGANTEAF
>-|TRBD1|TRBV6-6
ASSYSTGGNTIY
>-|-|TRBV7-8
ASSPLYEQF
>-|TRBD2|TRBV5-1
ASSRDAGVSQETQY
>-|-|TRBV5-1
ASSFGEGQGTNSPLH
>-|-|TRBV4-3
ASSQDLEGVVGYGYT
>-|TRBD1|TRBV5-5
ASSVGQMTYNEQF
>-|-|TRBV7-8
ASSIRGARVFPDTQY
>-|TRBD2|TRBV10-3
AIGTSRDGDTQY
>-|-|TRBV30
AWSLQETQY
>-|-|TRBV12-5
ASGLVGGTNYGYT
>-|-|TRBV6-5
ASSPRGAGNTIY
>-|TRBD2|TRBV19
ASRTSGALTGELF
>-|TRBD1|TRBV25-1
ASGDRGGSPLH
>-|TRBD1|TRBV5-1
ASSPRDRGSYEQY
>-|-|TRBV19
ASSTDSLNSPLH
>-|-|TRBV6-5
ASSYQRDSPGNTIY
>-|-|TRBV6-4
ASSDGLGGYGYT
>-|-|TRBV6-1
ASSPRDIYEQY
>-|TRBD1|TRBV7-9
ASSWDRGEDEQF
>-|-|TRBV5-1
ASSGGRGSETQY
>-|TRBD1|TRBV5-4
ASSLGGTGQETQY
>-|-|TRBV9
ASSVGARPLGNYGYT
>once|TRBD1|TRBV5-1
ASSSAGTANGEQF
>few|-|TRBV9
ASSVDLATNEKLF
>-|-|TRBV27
ASSSRQVGPPRETQY
>-|TRBD1|TRBV4-3
ASSQGARQGQETQY
>-|-|TRBV10-2
ASSEIYDRKETQY
>-|-|TRBV13
ASSAAGGQRASGNTIY
>few|TRBD1|TRBV19
ASSLRTGGDYGYT
>-|-|TRBV7-8
ASSLVRNSPLH
>-|-|TRBV7-6
ASSLATLGADTEAF
>-|-|TRBV6-5
ASSYSRAQGLKKLF